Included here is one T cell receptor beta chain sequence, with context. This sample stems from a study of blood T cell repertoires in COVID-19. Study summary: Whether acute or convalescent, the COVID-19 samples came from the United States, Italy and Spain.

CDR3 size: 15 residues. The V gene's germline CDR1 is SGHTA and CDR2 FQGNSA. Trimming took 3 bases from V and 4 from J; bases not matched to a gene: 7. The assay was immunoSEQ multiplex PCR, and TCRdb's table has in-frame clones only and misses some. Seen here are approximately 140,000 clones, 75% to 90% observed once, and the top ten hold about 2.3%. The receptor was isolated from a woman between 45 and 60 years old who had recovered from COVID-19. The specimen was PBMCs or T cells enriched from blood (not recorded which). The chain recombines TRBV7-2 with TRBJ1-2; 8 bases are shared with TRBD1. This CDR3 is CASSFTDRAGYGYTF. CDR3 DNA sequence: TGTGCCAGCAGCTTCACGGACAGGGCGGGCTATGGCTACACCTTC.